This TCR beta chain was identified during a study of a mutant IDH1 vaccine in newly diagnosed glioma. Background on the study: Mean patient age was around 40 years; around 60% were male and around 40% female. Earlier care involved radiotherapy, temozolomide, or both, and the majority received both.

Generated by immunoSEQ multiplex PCR, the TCRdb table keeps only in-frame clones and is missing some. The table includes some 67,000 clones, around four fifths detected once. The germline CDR1 and CDR2 sequences are MNHNY and SVGAGI (reference sequence). CDR3 length equals 15 residues. V dropped 4 bases and J dropped 3; count of bases not matched to a gene: 6. Time point of the sample: baseline, week 1 (first vaccination visit). Treatment noted: pre-vaccination baseline after standard-of-care therapy. V and J are TRBV6-6 and TRBJ2-7; 10 bases fit TRBD2. The receptor was isolated from a woman between 18 and 29 years old with glioma. Some clones in this sample may be carry-over from other donors' samples. Here the sequenced sample was peripheral blood mononuclear cells (PBMCs), taken from a glioma patient treated with radiotherapy, temozolomide or both. CDR3 in amino acids: CASSSPRLAGYEQYF. CDR3 bases: TGTGCCAGCAGTTCCCCCCGACTAGCGGGCTACGAGCAGTACTTC.